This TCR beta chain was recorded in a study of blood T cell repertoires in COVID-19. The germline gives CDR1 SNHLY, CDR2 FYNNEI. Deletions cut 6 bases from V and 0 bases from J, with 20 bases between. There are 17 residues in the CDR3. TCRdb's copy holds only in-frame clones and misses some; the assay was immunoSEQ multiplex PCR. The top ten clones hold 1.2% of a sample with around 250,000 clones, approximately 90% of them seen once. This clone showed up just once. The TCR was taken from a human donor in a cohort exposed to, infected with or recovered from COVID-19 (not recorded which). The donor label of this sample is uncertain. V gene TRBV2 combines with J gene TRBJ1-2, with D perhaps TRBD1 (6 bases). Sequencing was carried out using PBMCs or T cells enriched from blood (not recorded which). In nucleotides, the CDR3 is TGTGCCAGCAGGCCGTCAGGCTTCGGGGACACTAACTATGGCTACACCTTC. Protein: CASRPSGFGDTNYGYTF.